The clone carrying this T cell receptor (beta chain) was counted once. Its antigen is currently unknown. Sample treatment: some 19 received Ad26.COV2.S at low or high dose, single or two shots; 5 received placebo; per-sample allocation not given. The samples were gathered on day 63 after the first injection of vaccine or placebo. These data come from a study of Ad26.COV2.S vaccination and SARS-CoV-2 variants. Study background: Dosing was one shot or two shots 56 days apart. Study results and limitations: Reports say spike-specific CD8+ and CD4+ T cell responses covered substantial breadth after vaccination.

Germline values: CDR1 SGHTA, CDR2 FQGNSA. The CDR3 runs to 13 residues. The V and J ends lost 6 bases and 1 base respectively, with 10 bases between them. Produced via immunoSEQ multiplex PCR; TCRdb's table is partial and in-frame only. The profile shows a few hundred thousand clones, 80% to 95% of them singletons. The chain carries TRBV7-2 and TRBJ2-7, with unresolved D. This material consisted of peripheral blood, taken in a trial of Ad26.COV2.S vaccine versus placebo. This TCR was sampled from a person aged 18-60 years who received the Ad26.COV2.S COVID-19 vaccine or a placebo. CDR3 region: CASSYTPSYEQYF. The CDR3 bases are TGTGCCAGCAGTTATACCCCATCCTACGAGCAGTACTTC.